This paragraph reports one T cell receptor beta chain. This specimen belongs to a study of OX40 agonist ivuxolimab in advanced cancers. Data came from immunoSEQ multiplex PCR; TCRdb stores just in-frame clones and leaves some out. The data show around 26,000 clones, with 75% to 90% seen just once and about 37% held by the top ten. There are 16 residues in the CDR3. CDR1 LGHNA and CDR2 YSLEER come from the germline V gene. V was pared by 0 bases and J by 2 bases, with 10 bases between. V and J are TRBV4-3 and TRBJ2-2; possibly TRBD1 for D (5 bases). This receptor was taken from an adult with an advanced solid tumor such as melanoma, head and neck, liver or kidney cancer. Sample: CD4+ or CD8+ T cells sorted from blood, taken in a trial of the OX40 agonist ivuxolimab. CDR3 in DNA: TGCGCCAGCAGCCAAGACGCAGGGCGAAACACCGGGGAGCTGTTTTTT. Its protein product is CASSQDAGRNTGELFF.